Sequencing of this TCR beta chain was carried out in a study of OX40 agonist ivuxolimab in advanced cancers. Study-level information: Partial responses were observed in three patients, of whom one had hepatocellular carcinoma and two had cutaneous melanoma. Study observations and caveats: CD8+ T cells showed, on average, more clonal expansion than CD4+ cells. The specificity for antigen of the expanded peripheral T cells was not determined. With doses of 0.1 to 3.0 mg/kg, CD4+ and CD8+ blood T cells had undergone clonal expansion by week 6.

Worth noting for this clone: Its antigen is still unknown.

CDR1 and CDR2 from the germline V gene are MDHEN and SYDVKM. The CDR3 is 15 amino acids. V lost 6 bases and J 1 base, leaving 13 bases between the germline ends. Profiling relied on immunoSEQ multiplex PCR, and the TCRdb table lists in-frame clones only, not all of them. The table includes approximately 100,000 clones, 80% to 90% detected once. The origin of this receptor is an adult with an advanced solid tumor such as melanoma, head and neck, liver or kidney cancer. The sample consisted of CD4+ or CD8+ T cells sorted from blood, taken in a trial of the OX40 agonist ivuxolimab. The genes are TRBV28 and TRBJ1-5; possibly TRBD1 for D (6 bases). The CDR3 region is CASRTGTGSNQPQHF. The DNA for the CDR3 is TGTGCCAGCAGAACTGGAACAGGGAGCAATCAGCCCCAGCATTTT.